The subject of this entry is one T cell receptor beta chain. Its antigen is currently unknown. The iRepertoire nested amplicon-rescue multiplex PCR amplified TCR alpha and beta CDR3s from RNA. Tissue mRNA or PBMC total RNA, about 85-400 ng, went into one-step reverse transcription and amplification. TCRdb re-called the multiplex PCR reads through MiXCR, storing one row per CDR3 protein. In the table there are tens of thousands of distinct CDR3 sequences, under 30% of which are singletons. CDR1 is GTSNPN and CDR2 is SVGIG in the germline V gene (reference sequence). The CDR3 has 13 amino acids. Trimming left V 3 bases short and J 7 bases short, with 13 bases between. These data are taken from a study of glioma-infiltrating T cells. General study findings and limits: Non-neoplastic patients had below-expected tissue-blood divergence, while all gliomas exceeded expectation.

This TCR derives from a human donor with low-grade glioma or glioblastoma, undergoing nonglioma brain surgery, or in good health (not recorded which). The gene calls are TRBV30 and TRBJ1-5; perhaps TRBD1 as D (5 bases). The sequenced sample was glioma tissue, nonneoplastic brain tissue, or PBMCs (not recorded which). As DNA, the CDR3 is TGTGCCTGGAGGCGGGGGGTGGGACAGCCCCAGCATTTT. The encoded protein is CAWRRGVGQPQHF.